What follows are 10 T cell receptor beta chains derived from one specimen sequenced in a study of T-cell reconstitution after alpha-beta-depleted transplantation in children (dated by TCRdb to 2016 to 2017). The library was made by PCR. Instrument on record: Illumina HiSeq 2500. To normalize quantification of the TCRbeta repertoire, the TCR libraries were built with molecular barcoding that relied on unique molecular identifiers. Using fastp at Q25 and MiXCR, TCRdb reprocessed the public reads and kept productive beta chains. Rows matching on CDR3 protein sequence are summarized as one entry with the most common DNA and genes. In this sample the table shows approximately 300,000 distinct CDR3 sequences, 11% of which occur a single time. About a quarter of the sample is taken by the ten largest. Reading the label with the study, this specimen's treatment or condition is: allogeneic hematopoietic cell transplantation with graft depleted of TCRalphabeta T cells and CD19 B cells.

The sequences come from peripheral blood, collected 180 days after TCRalphabeta/CD19-depleted stem cell transplant. These receptors all come from a male patient under 10 years old who had a stem cell transplant for chronic granulomatous disease, so the T cells may come from the graft donor.

This clonotype was picked up many times. V usage is TRBV9 and J usage is TRBJ2-5; 11 bases fit TRBD1. CDR1 SGDLS and CDR2 YYNGEE come from the germline V gene. J gave up 4 bases and V 3 bases, and 8 bases lay outside the gene matches. The CDR3 extends over 16 amino acids. CDR3 sequence reads: CASSEGPDRGRETQYF. CDR3 nucleotides: TGTGCCAGCAGCGAGGGTCCGGACAGGGGGCGAGAGACCCAGTACTTC.

The chain recombines TRBV20-1 with TRBJ2-1, with TRBD1 identical over 7 bases. From germline, CDR1 is DFQATT and CDR2 SNEGSKA (reference sequence). The V segment lost 4 bases and the J segment 5 bases; nucleotides outside the gene matches: 11. This CDR3 has 15 amino acids. CDR3 protein: CSAINQGEIDNEQFF. The CDR3 nucleotides are TGCAGTGCTATCAATCAGGGGGAAATCGACAATGAGCAGTTCTTC.

This clonotype occurred many times. The V gene is TRBV7-2, the J gene TRBJ2-7; 8 bases match TRBD1. J gave up 2 bases and V 5 bases, and 5 bases lay outside the gene matches. The V gene's germline CDR1 is SGHTA and CDR2 FQGNSA. There are 14 residues in the CDR3. CDR3 residues: CASSPGQGTYEQYF. In nucleotides, the CDR3 is TGTGCCAGCAGCCCCGGACAGGGAACCTACGAGCAGTACTTC.

This clonotype was seen many times. This chain uses TRBV5-1 with TRBJ2-3; D might be TRBD1 (7 bases). V was trimmed by 4 bases and J by 4 bases, leaving 13 bases between them. CDR1 and CDR2 from the germline V gene are SGHRS and YFSETQ. The CDR3 spans 14 residues. The CDR3 sequence is CASSETGDSDTQYF. CDR3 nucleotide sequence: TGCGCCAGCAGCGAAACAGGGGACTCAGATACGCAGTATTTT.

This clonotype was seen at least ten times. The V gene is TRBV20-1, the J gene TRBJ1-1, with a weak D call TRBD1 (5 bases). Trimming took 3 bases from V and 7 from J, leaving 24 bases between them. The CDR3 totals 16 residues. The germline V gene encodes CDR1 DFQATT and CDR2 SNEGSKA (reference sequence). CDR3 DNA sequence: TGCAGTGCTAGTTTTGAGGGACCCCGGAGATCAATTGAAGCTTTCTTT. Translation gives CSASFEGPRRSIEAFF.

This clonotype occurred many times. V usage is TRBV15 and J usage is TRBJ2-1; D remains ambiguous. V lost 0 bases and J lost 7, with 7 bases in between. Germline V gene lookup returns CDR1 LNHNV and CDR2 YYDKDF (reference sequence). This CDR3 is built from 13 residues. The CDR3 sequence: CATSRDPQNEQFF. In nucleotides, the CDR3 is TGTGCCACCAGCAGAGATCCGCAAAATGAGCAGTTCTTC.

This clonotype was recorded many times. This CDR3 is CASSSDRTEQYF. CDR3 nucleotides: TGTGCCAGCAGCTCCGACAGGACCGAGCAGTACTTC. This rearrangement joins TRBV6-6 to TRBJ2-7; possibly TRBD1 for D (6 bases). In germline, CDR1 is MNHNY, CDR2 SVGAGI (reference sequence). Trimming shortened V by 6 bases and J by 6 bases, and 12 bases separated the two germline ends. The CDR3 loop spans 12 amino acids.

In this sample, this clonotype turned up many times. This chain joins TRBV19 and TRBJ2-7; D is unresolved. V lost 3 bases to trimming and J lost 6 bases, with 12 bases between them. Looked up from germline, CDR1 is LNHDA and CDR2 is SQIVND (reference sequence). The CDR3 covers 13 residues. This CDR3 is CASSIRATSEQYF. CDR3 sequence (DNA): TGTGCCAGTAGTATTCGGGCGACAAGCGAGCAGTACTTC. Together with reference TRBV19 and TRBJ2-7, the CDR3 gives the full variable domain: DGGITQSPKYLFRKEGQNVTLSCEQNLNHDAMYWYRQDPGQGLRLIYYSQIVNDFQKGDIAEGYSVSREKKESFPLTVTSAQKNPTAFYLCASSIRATSEQYFGPGTRLTVT.

The chain couples TRBV5-6 to TRBJ2-7; TRBD2 agrees at 11 bases. Germline assignment: CDR1 SGHDT and CDR2 YYEEEE. This CDR3 has 17 amino acids. After removal of 3 bases from V and 5 bases from J, the junction contained 13 bases not matched to a gene. This CDR3 is CASSSGQLAGGFHEQYF. The CDR3 region has the DNA TGTGCCAGCAGCTCAGGACAATTAGCGGGAGGGTTCCACGAGCAGTACTTC.

This clonotype was counted ten times or more. V gene TRBV28 combines with J gene TRBJ1-2, with D possibly TRBD1 on 5 matching bases. Trimming took off 3 bases at V and 8 bases at J, with 10 bases between the two ends. This CDR3 region has 12 residues. Germline values: CDR1 MDHEN, CDR2 SYDVKM. The CDR3 reads CASSFMAGGYTF. CDR3 in DNA: TGTGCCAGCAGTTTTATGGCAGGGGGCTACACCTTC.